The rows below give T cell receptor beta chains drawn from one sample of a study of blood T cell repertoires in COVID-19. The protocol was immunoSEQ multiplex PCR, while the TCRdb copy is restricted to in-frame clones and leaves out a portion. The data show about 120,000 clones, about 80% seen once. The sequenced material came from peripheral blood. These TCRs come from a woman of 80 years or more with acute or convalescent COVID-19. Each CDR3 is given with its conserved first and last residue. Fields, in order: D gene, clone size, J gene, V gene, CDR3 protein, CDR3 DNA. The D gene is left open where the match is weak. The size entry is marked missing in some rows and otherwise reads once, few, many or a size class.

NA,NA,TRBJ1-5,TRBV27,CASSLTRGTDQPQHF,TGTGCCAGCAGTTTGACCAGGGGAACAGATCAGCCCCAGCATTTT
TRBD1,NA,TRBJ2-7,TRBV18,CASAIDRGNSYEQYF,TGTGCCAGCGCCATCGACAGGGGAAACTCCTACGAGCAGTACTTC
NA,NA,TRBJ2-3,TRBV29-1,CSVLDSGADTQYF,TGCAGCGTATTGGACAGCGGCGCAGATACGCAGTATTTT
TRBD1,NA,TRBJ2-1,TRBV10-3,CATQGGTGGGEQFF,TGTGCCACACAGGGGGGGACAGGGGGCGGTGAGCAGTTCTTC
TRBD2,NA,TRBJ2-1,TRBV6-6,CASRAGGLYNEQFF,TGTGCCAGCAGGGCGGGAGGCTTATACAATGAGCAGTTCTTC
TRBD2,NA,TRBJ2-2,TRBV9,CASSAMTSGNTGELFF,TGTGCCAGCAGCGCAATGACTAGCGGGAACACCGGGGAGCTGTTTTTT
TRBD2,once,TRBJ2-1,TRBV19,CASSIAGGDNEQFF,TGTGCCAGTAGTATAGCGGGGGGGGACAATGAGCAGTTCTTC
TRBD1,NA,TRBJ2-5,TRBV12-3/TRBV12-4,CASSLTGGETQYF,TGTGCCAGCAGTTTAACAGGGGGAGAGACCCAGTACTTC
NA,NA,TRBJ1-1,TRBV15,CATSRDNGDTEAFF,TGTGCCACCAGCAGAGATAACGGGGACACTGAAGCTTTCTTT
NA,NA,TRBJ2-7,TRBV12-3/TRBV12-4,CASSFNRAEQYF,TGTGCCAGCAGCTTCAACAGGGCCGAGCAGTACTTC
NA,NA,TRBJ1-3,TRBV18,CASSPAGAGALGNTIYF,TGTGCCAGCTCACCAGCCGGGGCAGGGGCCCTTGGAAACACCATATATTTT
NA,NA,TRBJ1-5,TRBV19,CASSTVQGNQPQHF,TGTGCCAGTAGTACGGTCCAAGGCAATCAGCCCCAGCATTTT
NA,few,TRBJ1-1,TRBV18,CASSPRGGETEAFF,TGTGCCAGCTCACCACGGGGAGGAGAGACTGAAGCTTTCTTT
TRBD1,NA,TRBJ2-1,TRBV25-1,CASSAGTGKNNEQFF,TGTGCCAGCAGTGCAGGGACAGGAAAAAACAATGAGCAGTTCTTC
NA,NA,TRBJ2-6,TRBV6-6,CASSSDRTGANVLTF,TGTGCCAGCAGCTCCGACAGGACTGGGGCCAACGTCCTGACTTTC
TRBD1,NA,TRBJ1-2,TRBV4-1,CASSQVDRAGGYTF,TGCGCCAGCAGCCAGGTGGACAGGGCTGGTGGCTACACCTTC
NA,NA,TRBJ1-1,TRBV3-1/TRBV3-2,CASSPGLGNTEAFF,TGTGCCAGCAGCCCGGGACTGGGGAACACTGAAGCTTTCTTT
TRBD2,few,TRBJ2-2,TRBV5-1,CASSQTSGNTGELFF,TGCGCCAGCAGCCAGACTAGCGGGAACACCGGGGAGCTGTTTTTT
NA,few,TRBJ1-1,TRBV29-1,CSVELRGRAFF,TGCAGCGTTGAATTGCGGGGTCGAGCTTTCTTT
NA,NA,TRBJ1-2,TRBV19,CASKVSTGNYGYTF,TGTGCCAGTAAAGTCTCTACAGGGAACTATGGCTACACCTTC
TRBD1,NA,TRBJ1-6,TRBV7-2,CASSLEGRGNSPLHF,TGTGCCAGCAGCTTAGAAGGCAGGGGGAATTCACCCCTCCACTTT
TRBD1,once,TRBJ1-5,TRBV18,CASSAQGEQPQHF,TGTGCCAGCTCAGCACAGGGGGAACAGCCCCAGCATTTT
TRBD2,NA,TRBJ2-3,TRBV28,CASSLPLGLAGDSTDTQYF,TGTGCCAGCAGTCTGCCGTTGGGACTAGCGGGAGATAGCACAGATACGCAGTATTTT
NA,NA,TRBJ2-7,TRBV11-2,CASSSYGEQYF,TGTGCCAGCAGCTCATACGGCGAGCAGTACTTC
NA,NA,TRBJ1-2,TRBV29-1,CSVLGGDYGYTF,TGCAGCGTCCTAGGGGGAGACTATGGCTACACCTTC
TRBD1,NA,TRBJ2-5,TRBV18,CASSHDRGTGGETQYF,TGTGCCAGCTCACACGATCGCGGGACAGGGGGGGAGACCCAGTACTTC
NA,NA,TRBJ1-2,TRBV7-3,CASSSGDGYTF,TGTGCCAGCAGCTCGGGTGATGGCTACACCTTC
TRBD1,NA,TRBJ1-4,TRBV6-5,CASIRTGDTNEKLFF,TGTGCCAGCATTAGGACAGGGGATACTAATGAAAAACTGTTTTTT
NA,NA,TRBJ1-4,TRBV5-6,CASSLRQGNEKLFF,TGTGCCAGCAGCTTGAGGCAGGGAAATGAAAAACTGTTTTTT
TRBD2,NA,TRBJ2-5,TRBV6-2/TRBV6-3,CASSRLAGMKTQYF,TGTGCCAGCAGTCGACTAGCGGGAATGAAGACCCAGTACTTC
TRBD2,NA,TRBJ2-7,TRBV28,CASIGGGLAGVYEQYF,TGTGCCAGCATCGGAGGGGGACTAGCGGGAGTTTACGAGCAGTACTTC
TRBD1,once,TRBJ2-1,TRBV5-8,CASSKGQGPYNEQFF,TGTGCCAGCAGCAAGGGACAGGGCCCCTACAATGAGCAGTTCTTC
NA,many,TRBJ2-3,TRBV10-1,CASSESWGGADTQYF,TGCGCCAGCAGTGAGTCTTGGGGAGGTGCAGATACGCAGTATTTT
NA,once,TRBJ1-5,TRBV7-2,CASSSLGGEQPQHF,TGTGCCAGCAGTTCCCTGGGGGGAGAGCAGCCCCAGCATTTT
NA,NA,TRBJ1-1,TRBV5-8,CASSRRGSRTEAFF,TGTGCCAGCAGCCGCCGGGGGAGTCGCACTGAAGCTTTCTTT
TRBD1,NA,TRBJ1-5,TRBV6-5,CASSSVQGVQPQHF,TGTGCCAGCAGTTCCGTACAGGGGGTCCAGCCCCAGCATTTT
TRBD1,NA,TRBJ2-1,TRBV12-5,CASGNTGGNRNEQFF,TGTGCTAGTGGTAACACAGGGGGTAACCGGAATGAGCAGTTCTTC
NA,NA,TRBJ2-7,TRBV4-3,CASSQEVRDSYEQYF,TGCGCCAGCAGCCAAGAAGTCAGGGACTCCTACGAGCAGTACTTC
NA,NA,TRBJ2-1,TRBV10-3,CAISAAYNEQFF,TGTGCCATCAGTGCAGCCTACAATGAGCAGTTCTTC
TRBD1,once,TRBJ2-5,TRBV9,CASSVLGTGEETQYF,TGTGCCAGCAGCGTATTAGGGACAGGGGAAGAGACCCAGTACTTC
TRBD1,NA,TRBJ1-5,TRBV28,CASMGPTGMNQPQHF,TGTGCCAGCATGGGCCCGACAGGGATGAATCAGCCCCAGCATTTT
NA,NA,TRBJ2-3,TRBV7-2,CASSSGTDTQYF,TGTGCCAGCAGTTCAGGGACAGATACGCAGTATTTT
NA,NA,TRBJ1-2,TRBV5-1,CASAAYPGGNGYTF,TGCGCCAGCGCTGCGTATCCGGGGGGCAATGGCTACACCTTC
NA,NA,TRBJ2-7,TRBV19,CASSGRDTASYEQYF,TGTGCCAGTAGTGGCCGGGACACGGCCTCCTACGAGCAGTACTTC
TRBD1,NA,TRBJ1-2,TRBV11-2,CASSRDRGAGGYTF,TGTGCCAGCAGCCGCGACAGGGGGGCGGGTGGCTACACCTTC
NA,NA,TRBJ1-1,TRBV4-3,CASSQEEGTEAFF,TGCGCCAGCAGCCAAGAAGAGGGCACTGAAGCTTTCTTT
TRBD1,NA,TRBJ1-6,TRBV7-9,CASSSGQPPGASPLHF,TGTGCCAGCAGCTCGGGACAGCCCCCCGGTGCTTCACCCCTCCACTTT
TRBD1,NA,TRBJ2-7,TRBV5-4,CASSLQGREQYF,TGTGCCAGCAGCTTACAGGGGCGCGAGCAGTACTTC
TRBD1,NA,TRBJ1-6,TRBV7-2,CASSGQGDSPLHF,TGTGCCAGCAGCGGACAGGGGGATTCACCCCTCCACTTT
NA,NA,TRBJ2-3,TRBV5-1,CASRPRVVDTQYF,TGCGCCAGCAGGCCTCGGGTCGTGGATACGCAGTATTTT
NA,NA,TRBJ1-2,TRBV29-1,CSVGGGNGYTF,TGCAGCGTTGGCGGGGGGAATGGCTACACCTTC
TRBD2,NA,TRBJ2-3,TRBV5-1,CASSFEHPGLATDTQYF,TGCGCCAGCAGCTTTGAGCACCCGGGACTAGCAACAGATACGCAGTATTTT
TRBD1,NA,TRBJ1-2,TRBV5-5,CASSLSTGGGYGYTF,TGTGCCAGCAGCCTCTCGACAGGGGGCGGCTATGGCTACACCTTC
NA,NA,TRBJ1-1,TRBV29-1,CSAGDRDTEAFF,TGCAGCGCAGGGGATAGGGACACTGAAGCTTTCTTT
NA,NA,TRBJ1-6,TRBV20-1,CSASSRALLNSPLHF,TGCAGTGCTAGTTCCAGGGCTTTACTTAATTCACCCCTCCACTTT
NA,many,TRBJ1-5,TRBV2,CASRGGTGGNQPQHF,TGTGCCAGCAGGGGGGGGACTGGAGGGAATCAGCCCCAGCATTTT
TRBD1,few,TRBJ2-6,TRBV11-2,CASSSDRASGANVLTF,TGTGCCAGCAGCTCGGACAGGGCCTCTGGGGCCAACGTCCTGACTTTC
NA,NA,TRBJ1-3,TRBV13,CASSLTGRFYGTIYF,TGTGCCAGCAGCTTAACAGGGAGATTCTACGGCACCATATATTTT
NA,NA,TRBJ1-5,TRBV3-1/TRBV3-2,CASSQDGGVHQPQHF,TGTGCCAGCAGCCAAGATGGGGGGGTGCATCAGCCCCAGCATTTT